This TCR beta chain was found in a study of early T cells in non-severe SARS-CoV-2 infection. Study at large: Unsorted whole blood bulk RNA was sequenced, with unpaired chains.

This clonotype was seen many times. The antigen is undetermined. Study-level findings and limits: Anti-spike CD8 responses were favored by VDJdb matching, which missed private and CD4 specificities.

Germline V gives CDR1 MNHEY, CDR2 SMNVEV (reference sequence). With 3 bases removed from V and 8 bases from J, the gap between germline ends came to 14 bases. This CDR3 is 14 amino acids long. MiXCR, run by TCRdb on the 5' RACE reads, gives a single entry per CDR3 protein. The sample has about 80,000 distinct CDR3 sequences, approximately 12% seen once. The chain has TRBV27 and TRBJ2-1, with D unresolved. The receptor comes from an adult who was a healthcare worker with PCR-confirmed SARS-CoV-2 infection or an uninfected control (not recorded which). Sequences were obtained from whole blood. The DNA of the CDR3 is TGTGCCAGCAGTTTTGGTTCGTCTTCCCATGAGCAGTTCTTC. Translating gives CASSFGSSSHEQFF.